This is a list of T cell receptor beta chains from one sample in a study of patients and donors after allogeneic stem cell transplantation. TCRdb redid the calling of the RT-PCR reads with MiXCR, one entry per CDR3 protein. The data show under 30,000 distinct CDR3 sequences, around 7.9% seen once. Specimen: blood, either unsorted or a sorted T cell fraction (not recorded which). The origin of the receptors is a human donor who was either an allogeneic HSCT recipient or a stem cell or donor lymphocyte infusion donor (not recorded which). It is not recorded whose cells these are; they may come from a transplant donor. The CDR3 runs from the conserved cysteine through the conserved F or W. Fields, in order: D gene, J gene, clone size, V gene, CDR3 protein, CDR3 DNA. A D gene is named only where the DNA matches it firmly. The size of a clone is reported for some rows only, either as once, few or many, or as a class for expanded clones.

D: -
J: TRBJ2-3
size: many
V: TRBV7-9
CDR3: CASSLRAPGTDTQYF
DNA: TGTGCCAGCAGCTTACGGGCACCCGGGACAGATACGCAGTATTTT

D: -
J: TRBJ2-5
size: few
V: TRBV6-1
CDR3: CASRRTWFGGGQETQYF
DNA: TGTGCCAGCAGAAGAACCTGGTTCGGCGGAGGCCAAGAGACCCAGTACTTC

D: -
J: TRBJ2-7
size: many
V: TRBV2
CDR3: CASRDFEHSYEQYF
DNA: TGTGCCAGTCGGGACTTCGAACACTCCTACGAGCAGTACTTC

D: TRBD2
J: TRBJ2-7
size: many
V: TRBV6-1
CDR3: CASSGLAGGGGYEQYF
DNA: TGTGCCAGCAGTGGACTAGCGGGAGGAGGAGGCTACGAGCAGTACTTC

D: TRBD1
J: TRBJ1-1
size: many
V: TRBV20-1
CDR3: CSAREGTGRMNTEAFF
DNA: TGCAGTGCTAGAGAGGGGACAGGGAGAATGAACACTGAAGCTTTCTTT

D: -
J: TRBJ1-6
size: many
V: TRBV7-9
CDR3: CASSLEGNSPLHF
DNA: TGTGCCAGCAGCTTAGAGGGAAATTCACCCCTCCACTTT

D: -
J: TRBJ1-1
size: many
V: TRBV7-9
CDR3: CASTLKGTEVEAFF
DNA: TGTGCCAGCACCCTGAAGGGCACAGAGGTAGAAGCTTTCTTT

D: TRBD1
J: TRBJ1-4
size: few
V: TRBV7-7
CDR3: CASSPRTGATNEKLFF
DNA: TGTGCCAGCAGCCCACGGACAGGGGCAACTAATGAAAAACTGTTTTTT

D: TRBD2
J: TRBJ2-7
size: many
V: TRBV9
CDR3: CASSVAGLAGVEQYF
DNA: TGTGCCAGCAGCGTAGCGGGACTAGCGGGAGTCGAGCAGTACTTC

D: -
J: TRBJ2-1
size: medium-sized
V: TRBV27
CDR3: CASGRDNEQFF
DNA: TGTGCCAGCGGACGCGATAATGAGCAGTTCTTC

D: TRBD2
J: TRBJ2-1
size: many
V: TRBV5-1
CDR3: CASSSRGGEYNEQFF
DNA: TGCGCCAGCAGCTCGCGGGGGGGCGAATACAATGAGCAGTTCTTC

D: -
J: TRBJ1-6
size: many
V: TRBV7-9
CDR3: CASSLAGLDNSPLHF
DNA: TGTGCCAGCAGCTTAGCGGGACTTGACAATTCACCCCTCCACTTT

D: -
J: TRBJ2-7
size: few
V: TRBV5-1
CDR3: CASSTGQGGNEQYF
DNA: TGCGCCAGCAGCACCGGACAGGGAGGGAACGAGCAGTACTTC

D: TRBD1
J: TRBJ1-2
size: -
V: TRBV19
CDR3: CASRSEGANGYTF
DNA: TGTGCCAGTAGATCGGAGGGGGCGAATGGCTACACCTTC